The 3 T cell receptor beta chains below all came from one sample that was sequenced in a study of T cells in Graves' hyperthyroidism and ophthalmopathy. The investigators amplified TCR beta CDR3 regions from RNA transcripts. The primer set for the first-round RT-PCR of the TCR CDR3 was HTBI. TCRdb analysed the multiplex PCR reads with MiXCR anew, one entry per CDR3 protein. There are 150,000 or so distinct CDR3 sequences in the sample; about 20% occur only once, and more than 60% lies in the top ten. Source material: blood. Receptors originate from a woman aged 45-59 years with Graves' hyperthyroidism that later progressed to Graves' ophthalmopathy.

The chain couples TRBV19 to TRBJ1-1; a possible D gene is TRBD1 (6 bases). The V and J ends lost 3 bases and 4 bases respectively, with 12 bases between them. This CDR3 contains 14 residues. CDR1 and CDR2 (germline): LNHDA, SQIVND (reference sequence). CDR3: CASSMGARGTEAFF. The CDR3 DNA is TGTGCCAGTAGTATGGGGGCGCGAGGCACTGAAGCTTTCTTT. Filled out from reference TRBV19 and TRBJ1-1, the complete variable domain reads DGGITQSPKYLFRKEGQNVTLSCEQNLNHDAMYWYRQDPGQGLRLIYYSQIVNDFQKGDIAEGYSVSREKKESFPLTVTSAQKNPTAFYLCASSMGARGTEAFFGQGTRLTVV.

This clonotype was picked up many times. DNA for the CDR3: TGTGCCAGCAGCTTGGGTGGAGTAGCGGGAGGGCCCGATACGCAGTATTTT. This encodes CASSLGGVAGGPDTQYF. The J gene is TRBJ2-3, the V gene TRBV7-3, with 11 bases aligning to TRBD2. The CDR3 has 17 residues. Trimming at V came to 3 bases and at J to 6 bases, leaving 11 bases not matched to a gene. Germline CDR1 SGHTA, CDR2 FQGTGA.

CDR3 amino acids: CASSLTRQLQETQYF. The CDR3 coding sequence is TGTGCCAGCAGCTTAACACGACAACTTCAAGAGACCCAGTACTTC. V and J are TRBV7-9 and TRBJ2-5; D uncertain. This CDR3 is built from 15 residues. CDR1 and CDR2 from the germline V gene are SEHNR and FQNEAQ (reference sequence). V lost 2 bases to trimming and J lost 2 bases, with 12 bases between them.